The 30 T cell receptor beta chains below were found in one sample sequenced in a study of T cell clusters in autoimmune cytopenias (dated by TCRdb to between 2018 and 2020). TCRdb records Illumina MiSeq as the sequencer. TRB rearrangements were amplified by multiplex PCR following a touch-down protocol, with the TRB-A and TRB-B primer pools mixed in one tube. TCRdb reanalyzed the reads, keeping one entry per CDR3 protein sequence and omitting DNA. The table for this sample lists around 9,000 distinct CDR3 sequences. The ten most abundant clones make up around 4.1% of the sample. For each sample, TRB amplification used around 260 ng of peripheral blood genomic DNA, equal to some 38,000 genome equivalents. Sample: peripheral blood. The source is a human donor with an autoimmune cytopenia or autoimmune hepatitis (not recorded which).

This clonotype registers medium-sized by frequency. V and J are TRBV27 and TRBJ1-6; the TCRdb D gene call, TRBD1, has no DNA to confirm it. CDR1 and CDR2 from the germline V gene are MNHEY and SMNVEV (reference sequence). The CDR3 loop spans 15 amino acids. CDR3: CASSRMTGVGSPLHF.

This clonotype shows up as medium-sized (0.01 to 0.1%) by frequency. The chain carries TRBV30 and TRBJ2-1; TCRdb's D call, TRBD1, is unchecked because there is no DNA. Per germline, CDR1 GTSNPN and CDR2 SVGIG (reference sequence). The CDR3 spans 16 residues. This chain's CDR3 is CAWSASRGGSYNEQFF.

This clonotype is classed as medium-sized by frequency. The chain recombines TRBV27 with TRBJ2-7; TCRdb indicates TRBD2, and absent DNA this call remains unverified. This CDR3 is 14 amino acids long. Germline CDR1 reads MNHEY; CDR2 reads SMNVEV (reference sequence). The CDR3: CASSAGLAPYEQYF.

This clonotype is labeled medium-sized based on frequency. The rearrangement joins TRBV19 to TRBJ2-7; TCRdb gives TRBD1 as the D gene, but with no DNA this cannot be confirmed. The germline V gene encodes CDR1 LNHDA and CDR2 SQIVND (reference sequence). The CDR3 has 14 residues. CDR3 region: CASSMGRGPYEQYF. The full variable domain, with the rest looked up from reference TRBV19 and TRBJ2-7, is DGGITQSPKYLFRKEGQNVTLSCEQNLNHDAMYWYRQDPGQGLRLIYYSQIVNDFQKGDIAEGYSVSREKKESFPLTVTSAQKNPTAFYLCASSMGRGPYEQYFGPGTRLTVT.

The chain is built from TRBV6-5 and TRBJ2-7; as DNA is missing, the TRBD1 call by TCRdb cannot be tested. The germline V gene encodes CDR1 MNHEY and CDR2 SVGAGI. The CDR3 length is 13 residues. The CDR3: CASGQDRVYEQYF.

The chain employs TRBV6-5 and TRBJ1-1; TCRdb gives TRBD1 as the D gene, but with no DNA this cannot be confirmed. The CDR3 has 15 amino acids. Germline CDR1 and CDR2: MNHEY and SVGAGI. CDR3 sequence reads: CASSSSGGAKTEAFF.

CDR3 protein: CASSPRRTSGRAREQFF. The chain carries TRBV7-6 and TRBJ2-1; TCRdb's D gene call, TRBD2, goes unchecked for lack of DNA. The CDR3 runs to 17 residues. Per the germline V gene, CDR1 is SGHVS and CDR2 is FNYEAQ.

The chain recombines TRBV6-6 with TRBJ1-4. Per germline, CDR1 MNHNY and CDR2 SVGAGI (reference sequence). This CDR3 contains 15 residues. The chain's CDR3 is CASSYPVSVEEKLFF.

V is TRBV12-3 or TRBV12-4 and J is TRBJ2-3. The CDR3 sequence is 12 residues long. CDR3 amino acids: CASSTTRDTQYF.

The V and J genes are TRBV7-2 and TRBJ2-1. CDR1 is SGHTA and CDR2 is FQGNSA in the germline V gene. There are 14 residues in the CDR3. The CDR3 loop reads CASSLMPAYNEQFF.

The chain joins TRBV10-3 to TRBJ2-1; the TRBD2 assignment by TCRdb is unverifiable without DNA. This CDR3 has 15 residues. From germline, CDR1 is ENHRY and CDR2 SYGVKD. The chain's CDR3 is CAIQRETSVWNEQFF.

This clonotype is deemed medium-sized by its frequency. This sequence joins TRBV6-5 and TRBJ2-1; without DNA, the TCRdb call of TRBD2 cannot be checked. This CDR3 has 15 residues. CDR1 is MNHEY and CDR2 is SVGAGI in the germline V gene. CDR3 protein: CASSHGPWDDNEQFF.

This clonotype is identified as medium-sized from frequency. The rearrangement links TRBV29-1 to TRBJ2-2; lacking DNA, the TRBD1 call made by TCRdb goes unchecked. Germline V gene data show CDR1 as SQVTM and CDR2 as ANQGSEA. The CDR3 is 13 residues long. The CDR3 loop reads CSVAGTGHGELFF.

The CDR3 region is CASSSPVNYGYTF. J is TRBJ1-2 and V is TRBV18; the TCRdb call, TRBD1, lacks DNA for checking. The germline gives CDR1 KGHSH, CDR2 LQKENI. This CDR3 comprises 13 residues.

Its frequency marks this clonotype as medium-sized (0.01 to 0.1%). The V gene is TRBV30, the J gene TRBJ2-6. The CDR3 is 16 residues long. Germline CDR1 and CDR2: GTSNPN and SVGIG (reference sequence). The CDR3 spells CAWSISKVPGANVLTF.

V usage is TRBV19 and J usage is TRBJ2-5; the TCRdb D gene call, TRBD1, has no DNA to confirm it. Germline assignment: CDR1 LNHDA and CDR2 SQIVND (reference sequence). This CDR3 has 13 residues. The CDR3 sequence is CARSVRVGETQYF. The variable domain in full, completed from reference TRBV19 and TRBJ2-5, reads DGGITQSPKYLFRKEGQNVTLSCEQNLNHDAMYWYRQDPGQGLRLIYYSQIVNDFQKGDIAEGYSVSREKKESFPLTVTSAQKNPTAFYLCARSVRVGETQYFGPGTRLLVL.

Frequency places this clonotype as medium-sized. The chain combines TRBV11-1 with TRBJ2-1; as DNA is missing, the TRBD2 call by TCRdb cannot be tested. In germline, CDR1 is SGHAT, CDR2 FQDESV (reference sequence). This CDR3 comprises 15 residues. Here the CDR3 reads CASSFGTSAYNEQFF.

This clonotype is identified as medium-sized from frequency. The CDR3 region is CATGPGLGNEQYF. The chain links TRBV19 to TRBJ2-7; the D call of TRBD2 rests on TCRdb alone, since no DNA is present to check it. The CDR3 spans 13 residues. Germline V gene sequence: CDR1 LNHDA, CDR2 SQIVND (reference sequence). Full variable domain (rest looked up from reference TRBV19 and TRBJ2-7): DGGITQSPKYLFRKEGQNVTLSCEQNLNHDAMYWYRQDPGQGLRLIYYSQIVNDFQKGDIAEGYSVSREKKESFPLTVTSAQKNPTAFYLCATGPGLGNEQYFGPGTRLTVT.

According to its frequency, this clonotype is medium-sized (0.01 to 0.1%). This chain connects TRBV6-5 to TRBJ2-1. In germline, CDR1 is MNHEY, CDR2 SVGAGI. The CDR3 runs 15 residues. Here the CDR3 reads CASSPEWSSYNEQFF.

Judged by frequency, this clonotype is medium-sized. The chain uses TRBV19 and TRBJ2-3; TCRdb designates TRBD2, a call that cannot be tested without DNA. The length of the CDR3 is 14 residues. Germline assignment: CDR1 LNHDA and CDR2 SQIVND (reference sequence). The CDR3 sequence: CASMPGGSTDTQYF. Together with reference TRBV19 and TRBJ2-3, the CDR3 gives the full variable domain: DGGITQSPKYLFRKEGQNVTLSCEQNLNHDAMYWYRQDPGQGLRLIYYSQIVNDFQKGDIAEGYSVSREKKESFPLTVTSAQKNPTAFYLCASMPGGSTDTQYFGPGTRLTVL.

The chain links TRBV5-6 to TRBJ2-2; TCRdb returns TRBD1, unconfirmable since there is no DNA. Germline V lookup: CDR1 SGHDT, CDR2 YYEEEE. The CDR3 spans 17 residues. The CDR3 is CASRPVHGGRNTGELFF.

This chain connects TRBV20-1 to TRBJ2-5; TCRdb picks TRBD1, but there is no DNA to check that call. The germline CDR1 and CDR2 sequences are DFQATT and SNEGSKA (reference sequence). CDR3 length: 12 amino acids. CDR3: CSVRGTPETQYF.

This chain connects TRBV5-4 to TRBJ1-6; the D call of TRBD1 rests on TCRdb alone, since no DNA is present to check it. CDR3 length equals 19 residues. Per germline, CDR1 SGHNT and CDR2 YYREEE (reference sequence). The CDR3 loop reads CASSLWDRGAAGYNSPLHF.

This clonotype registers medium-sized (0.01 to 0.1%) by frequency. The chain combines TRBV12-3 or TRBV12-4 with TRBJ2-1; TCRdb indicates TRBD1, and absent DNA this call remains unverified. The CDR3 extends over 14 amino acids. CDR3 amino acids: CASSLGDSSNEQFF.

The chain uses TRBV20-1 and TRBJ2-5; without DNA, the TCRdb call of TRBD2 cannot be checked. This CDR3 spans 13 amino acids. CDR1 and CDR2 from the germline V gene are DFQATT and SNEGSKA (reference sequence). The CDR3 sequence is CSADSGRGETQYF.

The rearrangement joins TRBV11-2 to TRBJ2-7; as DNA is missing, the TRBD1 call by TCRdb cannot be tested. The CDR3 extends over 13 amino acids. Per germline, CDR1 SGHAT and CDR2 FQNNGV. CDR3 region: CASSTRTAYEQYF.

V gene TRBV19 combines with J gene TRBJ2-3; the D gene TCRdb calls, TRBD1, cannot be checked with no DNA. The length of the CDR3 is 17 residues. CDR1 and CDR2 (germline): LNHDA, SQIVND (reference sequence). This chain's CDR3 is CASSGQTPPPHTDTQYF.

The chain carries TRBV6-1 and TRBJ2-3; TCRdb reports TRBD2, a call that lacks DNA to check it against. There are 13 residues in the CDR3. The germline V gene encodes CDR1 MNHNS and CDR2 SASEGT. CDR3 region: CASTLSGVIAQYF.

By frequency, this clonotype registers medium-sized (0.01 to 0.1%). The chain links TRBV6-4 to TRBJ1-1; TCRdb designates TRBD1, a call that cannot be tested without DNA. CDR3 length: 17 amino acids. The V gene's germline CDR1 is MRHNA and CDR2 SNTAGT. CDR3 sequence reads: CASSYSWDRGHDTEAFF.

The CDR3 reads CASSTSGQGIVQTQYF. The J gene is TRBJ2-5, the V gene TRBV6-6; TCRdb's assignment of TRBD1 cannot be checked, as there is no DNA. The CDR3 extends over 16 amino acids. Germline CDR1 MNHNY, CDR2 SVGAGI (reference sequence).